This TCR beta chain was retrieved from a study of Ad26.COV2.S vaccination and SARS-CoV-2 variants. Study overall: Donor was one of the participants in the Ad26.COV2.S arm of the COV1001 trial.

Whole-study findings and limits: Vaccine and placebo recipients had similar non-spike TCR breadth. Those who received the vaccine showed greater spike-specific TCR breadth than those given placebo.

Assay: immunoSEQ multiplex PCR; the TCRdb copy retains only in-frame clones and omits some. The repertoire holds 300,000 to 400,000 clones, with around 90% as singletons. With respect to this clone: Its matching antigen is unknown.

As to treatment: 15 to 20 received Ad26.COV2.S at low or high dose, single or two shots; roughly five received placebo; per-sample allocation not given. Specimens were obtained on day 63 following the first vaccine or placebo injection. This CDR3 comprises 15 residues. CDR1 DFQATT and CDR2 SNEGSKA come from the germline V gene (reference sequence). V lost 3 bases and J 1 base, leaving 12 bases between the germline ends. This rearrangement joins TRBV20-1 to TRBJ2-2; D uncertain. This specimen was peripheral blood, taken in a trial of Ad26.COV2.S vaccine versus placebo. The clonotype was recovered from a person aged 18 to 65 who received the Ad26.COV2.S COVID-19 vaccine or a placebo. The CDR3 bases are TGCAGTGCTAGTGAAAGGGTCGGGAACACCGGGGAGCTGTTTTTT. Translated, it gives CSASERVGNTGELFF.